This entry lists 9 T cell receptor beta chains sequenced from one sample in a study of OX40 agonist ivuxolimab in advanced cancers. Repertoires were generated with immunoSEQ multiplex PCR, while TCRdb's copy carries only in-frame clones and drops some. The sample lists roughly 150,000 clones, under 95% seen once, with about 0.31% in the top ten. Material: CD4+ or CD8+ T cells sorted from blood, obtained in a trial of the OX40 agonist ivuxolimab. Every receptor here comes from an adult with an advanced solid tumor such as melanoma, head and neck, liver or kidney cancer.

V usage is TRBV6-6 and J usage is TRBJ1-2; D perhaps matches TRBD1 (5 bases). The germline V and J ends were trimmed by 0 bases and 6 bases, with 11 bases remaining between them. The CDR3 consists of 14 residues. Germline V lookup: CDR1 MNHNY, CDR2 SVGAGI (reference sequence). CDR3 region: CASSYSSSGHGYTF. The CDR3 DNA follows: TGTGCCAGCAGTTACTCGAGTTCAGGGCATGGCTACACCTTC.

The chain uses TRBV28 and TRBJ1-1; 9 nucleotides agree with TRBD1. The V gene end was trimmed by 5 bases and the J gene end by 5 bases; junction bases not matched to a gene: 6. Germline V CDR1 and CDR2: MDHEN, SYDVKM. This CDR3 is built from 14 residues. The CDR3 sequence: CASSQQGARTEAFF. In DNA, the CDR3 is TGTGCCAGCAGTCAACAGGGGGCGCGGACTGAAGCTTTCTTT. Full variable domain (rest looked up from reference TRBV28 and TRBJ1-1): DVKVTQSSRYLVKRTGEKVFLECVQDMDHENMFWYRQDPGLGLRLIYFSYDVKMKEKGDIPEGYSVSREKKERFSLILESASTNQTSMYLCASSQQGARTEAFFGQGTRLTVV.

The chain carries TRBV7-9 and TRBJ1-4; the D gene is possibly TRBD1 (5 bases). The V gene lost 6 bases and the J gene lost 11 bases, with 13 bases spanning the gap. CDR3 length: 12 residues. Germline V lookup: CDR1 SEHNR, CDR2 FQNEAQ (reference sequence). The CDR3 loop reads CASSLGGKKLFF. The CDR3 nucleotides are TGTGCCAGCAGTTTGGGGGGGAAGAAACTGTTTTTT.

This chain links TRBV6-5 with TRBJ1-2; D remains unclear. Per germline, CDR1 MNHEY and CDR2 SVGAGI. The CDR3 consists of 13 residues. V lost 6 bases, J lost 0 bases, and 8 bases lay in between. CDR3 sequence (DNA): TGTGCCAGCAGCGTCGGGCCTAACTATGGCTACACCTTC. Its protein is CASSVGPNYGYTF.

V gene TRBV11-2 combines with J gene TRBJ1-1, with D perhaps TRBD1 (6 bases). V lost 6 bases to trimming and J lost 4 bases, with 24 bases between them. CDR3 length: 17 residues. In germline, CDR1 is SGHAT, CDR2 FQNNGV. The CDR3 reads CASRLGRGGRWSTEAFF. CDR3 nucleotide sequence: TGTGCCAGCAGACTGGGGCGCGGGGGGCGATGGAGCACTGAAGCTTTCTTT.

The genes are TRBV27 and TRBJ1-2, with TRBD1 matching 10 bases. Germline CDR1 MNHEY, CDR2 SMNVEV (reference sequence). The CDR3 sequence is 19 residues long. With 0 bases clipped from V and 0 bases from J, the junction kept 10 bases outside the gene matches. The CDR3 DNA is TGTGCCAGCAGTTTATCGTTCGGGACAGGGGCTGCAGCTAACTATGGCTACACCTTC. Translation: CASSLSFGTGAAANYGYTF.

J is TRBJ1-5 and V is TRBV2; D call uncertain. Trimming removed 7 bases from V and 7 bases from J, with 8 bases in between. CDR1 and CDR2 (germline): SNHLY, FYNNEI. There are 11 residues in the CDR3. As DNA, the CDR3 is TGTGCCAGCAAGGGCAGCCAGCCCCAGCATTTT. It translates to CASKGSQPQHF. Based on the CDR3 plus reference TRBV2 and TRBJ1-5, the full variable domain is EPEVTQTPSHQVTQMGQEVILRCVPISNHLYFYWYRQILGQKVEFLVSFYNNEISEKSEIFDDQFSVERPDGSNFTLKIRSTKLEDSAMYFCASKGSQPQHFGDGTRLSIL.

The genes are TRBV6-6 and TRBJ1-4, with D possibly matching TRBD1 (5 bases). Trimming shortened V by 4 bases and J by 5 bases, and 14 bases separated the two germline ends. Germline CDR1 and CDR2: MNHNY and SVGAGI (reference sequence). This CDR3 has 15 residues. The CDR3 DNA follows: TGTGCCAGCAGTTCCGCCCAGGGCGGGAATGAAAAACTGTTTTTT. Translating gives CASSSAQGGNEKLFF.

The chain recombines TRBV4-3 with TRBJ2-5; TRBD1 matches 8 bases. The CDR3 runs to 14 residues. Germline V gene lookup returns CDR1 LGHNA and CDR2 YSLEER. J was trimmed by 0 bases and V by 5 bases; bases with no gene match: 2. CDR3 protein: CASSGTGDQETQYF. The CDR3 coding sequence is TGCGCCAGCAGCGGGACAGGTGACCAAGAGACCCAGTACTTC.